This TCR beta chain was captured by sequencing in a study of T cell changes during pregnancy in multiple sclerosis. Trimming took 1 base from V and 8 from J, leaving 10 bases between them. The CDR3 loop spans 13 amino acids. Germline CDR1 and CDR2: SGHDT and YYEEEE. Produced via immunoSEQ multiplex PCR; TCRdb's table is partial and in-frame only. The data contain over 70,000 clones, approximately 90% of them singletons. V gene TRBV5-6 combines with J gene TRBJ2-1, with D unclear. The sequencing used peripheral blood, collected in the first trimester of pregnancy. The sequence came from a female donor in good health, enrolled as a control in a pregnancy study. The CDR3 DNA reads as TGTGCCAGCAGCTTGCAGATGGTCGATGAGCAGTTCTTC. This translates into CASSLQMVDEQFF.